These 22 T cell receptor beta chains originate from one sample sequenced in a study of blood T cell repertoires in COVID-19. Repertoires were generated with immunoSEQ multiplex PCR, while TCRdb's copy carries only in-frame clones and drops some. The sample consists of fewer than 150,000 clones, under 90% of them appearing once. The specimen sequenced was PBMCs or T cells enriched from blood (not recorded which). These TCRs come from a man over 45 in a cohort exposed to, infected with or recovered from COVID-19 (not recorded which).

The chain combines TRBV15 with TRBJ2-1; no reliable D call. The V end lost 5 bases, the J end lost 1 base, and 18 bases lay between the germline ends. The CDR3 loop spans 17 amino acids. Germline V gene sequence: CDR1 LNHNV, CDR2 YYDKDF (reference sequence). In DNA, the CDR3 is TGTGCCACCAGCGAAAAAACGCAGATCCCATCCTACAATGAGCAGTTCTTC. This sequence encodes CATSEKTQIPSYNEQFF. Filled out from reference TRBV15 and TRBJ2-1, the complete variable domain reads DAMVIQNPRYQVTQFGKPVTLSCSQTLNHNVMYWYQQKSSQAPKLLFHYYDKDFNNEADTPDNFQSRRPNTSFCFLDIRSPGLGDTAMYLCATSEKTQIPSYNEQFFGPGTRLTVL.

The V gene is TRBV6-1, the J gene TRBJ2-6; TRBD2 might be the D (5 bases). The CDR3 runs 16 residues. V gave up 4 bases and J gave up 0 bases, with 10 bases separating them. Germline V gene lookup returns CDR1 MNHNS and CDR2 SASEGT. CDR3 region: CASSGPGVSGANVLTF. CDR3 nucleotides: TGTGCCAGCAGTGGACCCGGGGTCTCTGGGGCCAACGTCCTGACTTTC.

This chain uses TRBV6-4 with TRBJ1-1; 8 nucleotides agree with TRBD1. Trimming at V came to 2 bases and at J to 7 bases, leaving 21 bases not matched to a gene. CDR1 and CDR2 from the germline V gene are MRHNA and SNTAGT. The CDR3 is 19 amino acids. The CDR3 DNA reads as TGTGCCAGCAGTGACCTGAGGACAGGGCGGAGTGGTAAAAGGGTTGAAGCTTTCTTT. It encodes CASSDLRTGRSGKRVEAFF.

V usage is TRBV19 and J usage is TRBJ2-1; 9 bases match TRBD1. The CDR3 has 14 amino acids. The germline V gene has CDR1 LNHDA and CDR2 SQIVND (reference sequence). V trimming: 6 bases; J trimming: 9 bases; junction bases outside the gene matches: 9. CDR3 amino acids: CASRPDRGQGEQFF. Here the CDR3 DNA reads TGTGCCAGTAGACCGGACAGGGGTCAGGGTGAGCAGTTCTTC.

V usage is TRBV7-2 and J usage is TRBJ2-5; D gene ambiguous. V was trimmed by 3 bases and J by 3 bases, leaving 11 bases between them. From germline, CDR1 is SGHTA and CDR2 FQGNSA. This CDR3 contains 14 residues. CDR3 sequence reads: CASSFDFTEETQYF. The CDR3 DNA sequence: TGTGCCAGCAGCTTCGACTTTACGGAAGAGACCCAGTACTTC.

This rearrangement joins TRBV7-2 to TRBJ2-2, with a possible D match to TRBD2 (7 bases). The V gene's germline CDR1 is SGHTA and CDR2 FQGNSA. V lost 5 bases, J lost 4 bases, and 14 bases lay in between. The CDR3 loop spans 15 amino acids. The CDR3 protein is CASSIRGAGTGELFF. The CDR3 DNA is TGTGCCAGCAGCATCCGGGGGGCGGGCACCGGGGAGCTGTTTTTT.

J is TRBJ2-1 and V is TRBV11-2; 10 bases map to TRBD2. The trim removed 0 bases at V and 1 base at J, leaving 9 bases unmatched. This CDR3 spans 19 amino acids. CDR1 SGHAT and CDR2 FQNNGV come from the germline V gene. CDR3 bases: TGTGCCAGCAGCTTAGATAGTACTAGCGGGATGAAATCCTACAATGAGCAGTTCTTC. Encoded protein: CASSLDSTSGMKSYNEQFF.

This chain joins TRBV5-5 and TRBJ2-2; no definite D call. V was clipped by 1 base and J by 2 bases, with 12 bases between them. The CDR3 covers 16 residues. CDR1 and CDR2 from the germline V gene are SGHKS and YYEKEE (reference sequence). DNA for the CDR3: TGTGCCAGCAGCTTGCGTGCTACTATAAACACCGGGGAGCTGTTTTTT. This encodes CASSLRATINTGELFF.

The V call is TRBV12-3 or TRBV12-4, the J call TRBJ2-2, with 8 bases lining up with TRBD2. This CDR3 spans 13 amino acids. V was clipped by 6 bases and J by 5 bases; unmatched bases: 2. This CDR3 is CASSTSGTGELFF. CDR3 DNA sequence: TGTGCCAGCAGCACTAGCGGAACCGGGGAGCTGTTTTTT.

The chain couples TRBV7-9 to TRBJ1-1, with D perhaps matching TRBD1 (5 bases). Per germline, CDR1 SEHNR and CDR2 FQNEAQ (reference sequence). CDR3 length: 15 residues. Between the trimmed V and J ends, which lost 8 bases and 5 bases, there was a span of 21 bases. The CDR3 DNA reads TGTGCCAGCGGAGCCAGGGCCCATCCTGGGACTGAAGCTTTCTTT. Protein: CASGARAHPGTEAFF.

This clone was counted a single time. The chain has TRBV30 and TRBJ2-6; D ambiguous. V shed 1 base and J shed 0 bases, with 16 bases lying between them. This CDR3 is built from 18 residues. Per germline, CDR1 GTSNPN and CDR2 SVGIG (reference sequence). CDR3 nucleotides: TGTGCCTGGAGTGCGTTTCCCACTAAGAACTCTGGGGCCAACGTCCTGACTTTC. Its translation: CAWSAFPTKNSGANVLTF. The full variable domain, its missing parts supplied by reference TRBV30 and TRBJ2-6, is SQTIHQWPATLVQPVGSPLSLECTVEGTSNPNLYWYRQAAGRGLQLLFYSVGIGQISSEVPQNLSASRPQDRQFILSSKKLLLSDSGFYLCAWSAFPTKNSGANVLTFGAGSRLTVL.

The J gene is TRBJ2-1, the V gene TRBV4-3; D remains unclear. V was cut by 0 bases and J by 0 bases, with 6 bases left in between. Germline CDR1 LGHNA, CDR2 YSLEER. This CDR3 is 15 amino acids long. The CDR3 region is CASSQDPRSYNEQFF. DNA of the CDR3: TGCGCCAGCAGCCAAGATCCCCGCTCCTACAATGAGCAGTTCTTC.

This clone was counted only a few times. The chain links TRBV4-3 to TRBJ1-1, with unresolved D. Trimming left V 0 bases short and J 0 bases short, with 8 bases between. In germline, CDR1 is LGHNA, CDR2 YSLEER. This CDR3 spans 15 amino acids. The CDR3 region is CASSQDTSLNTEAFF. CDR3 sequence (DNA): TGCGCCAGCAGCCAAGATACTTCCTTGAACACTGAAGCTTTCTTT.

The chain carries TRBV4-1 and TRBJ2-5, with 7 bases lining up with TRBD2. CDR3 length: 16 residues. V lost 0 bases to trimming and J lost 4 bases; unmatched junction nucleotides: 8. The V gene's germline CDR1 is MGHRA and CDR2 YSYEKL. The CDR3 nucleotides read TGCGCCAGCAGCCAAGATTGGTGGGGGGGGTCAGAGACCCAGTACTTC. Translation gives CASSQDWWGGSETQYF.

The rearrangement joins TRBV18 to TRBJ2-7, with 8 bases identical to TRBD2. Germline CDR1 and CDR2: KGHSH and LQKENI. V was pared by 11 bases and J by 3 bases, with 9 bases of the junction left unmatched. The CDR3 loop spans 13 amino acids. CDR3 region: CAASGGASYEQYF. In DNA form, the CDR3 reads TGTGCCGCGTCGGGGGGGGCTAGCTACGAGCAGTACTTC.

This clone was observed a handful of times. The chain links TRBV7-2 to TRBJ1-3; no clear D gene. Germline CDR1 SGHTA, CDR2 FQGNSA. The CDR3 has 14 residues. The germline V and J ends were trimmed by 5 bases and 7 bases, with 15 bases remaining between them. Written as DNA, the CDR3 is TGTGCCAGCAGCCCGGACTTTAATCGTAACACCATATATTTT. It specifies CASSPDFNRNTIYF.

The chain couples TRBV5-1 to TRBJ1-2, with 8 bases lining up with TRBD1. The germline V gene has CDR1 SGHRS and CDR2 YFSETQ. The CDR3 is 13 residues long. V lost 3 bases and J lost 6; bases outside the gene matches: 4. CDR3 amino acids: CASSWTGNDGYTF. CDR3 sequence (DNA): TGCGCCAGCAGCTGGACAGGGAATGATGGCTACACCTTC.

This clone was observed once. The rearrangement links TRBV5-1 to TRBJ2-2, with D unclear. CDR1 is SGHRS and CDR2 is YFSETQ in the germline V gene. The CDR3 spans 13 residues. V was pared by 0 bases and J by 8 bases, with 8 bases between. The CDR3 nucleotides are TGCGCCAGCAGCTTGGCCGGCGGAGGGGAGCTGTTTTTT. Amino acids: CASSLAGGGELFF.

V is TRBV15 and J is TRBJ2-1; D ambiguous. Germline loops: CDR1 LNHNV, CDR2 YYDKDF (reference sequence). V shed 0 bases and J shed 7 bases, with 7 bases lying between them. The CDR3 has 13 residues. CDR3 coding DNA: TGTGCCACCAGCAGAGATTACAGTAATGAGCAGTTCTTC. This sequence encodes CATSRDYSNEQFF.

The chain is built from TRBV25-1 and TRBJ2-3, with D possibly being TRBD2 (7 bases). Germline V lookup: CDR1 MGHDK, CDR2 SYGVNS. Trimming removed 4 bases at V and 4 bases at J, with 15 bases between. CDR3 length equals 15 residues. CDR3 protein: CASSGGGRVPDTQYF. For the CDR3, the DNA is TGTGCCAGCAGTGGGGGGGGCCGCGTACCAGATACGCAGTATTTT. Combining the CDR3 with reference TRBV25-1 and TRBJ2-3 gives the whole variable domain EADIYQTPRYLVIGTGKKITLECSQTMGHDKMYWYQQDPGMELHLIHYSYGVNSTEKGDLSSESTVSRIRTEHFPLTLESARPSHTSQYLCASSGGGRVPDTQYFGPGTRLTVL.

This chain connects TRBV10-1 to TRBJ2-5; 9 bases agree with TRBD1. Per germline, CDR1 WNHNN and CDR2 SYGVQD (reference sequence). V lost 8 bases to trimming and J lost 5 bases; unmatched junction nucleotides: 9. The CDR3 covers 14 residues. This CDR3 reads CASSEQGAGETQYF. Written as DNA, the CDR3 is TGCGCCAGCTCCGAACAGGGGGCCGGGGAGACCCAGTACTTC.

The rearrangement uses TRBV15 and TRBJ2-1, with TRBD2 matching 10 bases. The V gene's germline CDR1 is LNHNV and CDR2 YYDKDF (reference sequence). V dropped 2 bases and J dropped 10; count of bases not matched to a gene: 5. The CDR3 consists of 14 residues. The CDR3 reads CATSRLAGASEQFF. The CDR3 region has the DNA TGTGCCACCAGCAGACTAGCGGGAGCTTCGGAGCAGTTCTTC.